This T cell receptor beta chain appears in the sequencing data of a study of CD8+ T cells in alopecia areata. Study details: Each day, treated patients took oral tofacitinib twice, at 5 to 10 mg per dose. Tofacitinib exposure lasted 6 to 18 months, followed by 6 months off drug.

In regard to this clone: The antigen is unknown.

Investigators isolated RNA and reverse transcribed it into cDNA to act as the sequencing template. Here immunoSEQ multiplex PCR was the method, and the copy in TCRdb shows in-frame clones only, minus some. The sample records 150,000 to 200,000 clones, roughly 66% being singletons. The treatment is: oral pan-JAK inhibitor, 5-10 mg twice daily. Study results and caveats: Many expanded lesional clones persisted during tofacitinib (in both scalp and blood). Because one nonresponder was included, the link of baseline CD8+ expansion to response is considered uncertain.

The starting material was CD4+ T cells sorted from blood, obtained at week 24, from a patient treated with tofacitinib. This TCR was sampled from a human donor with alopecia areata.

CDR3 nucleotide sequence: TGTGCCAGCAGTTCTTCTAGCGGGGACACCTTCGGGTCCCAGTACTTC. It specifies CASSSSSGDTFGSQYF. The V gene is TRBV6-5, the J gene TRBJ2-5; 9 nucleotides align to TRBD2. V lost 4 bases to trimming and J lost 9 bases; unmatched junction nucleotides: 15. This CDR3 is 16 amino acids long. Germline V gene sequence: CDR1 MNHEY, CDR2 SVGAGI.